This entry concerns a single T cell receptor beta chain. This specimen comes from a study of OX40 agonist ivuxolimab in advanced cancers. This CDR3 spans 15 amino acids. CDR1 is KGHSY, CDR2 FQNENV, per germline. Trimming removed 1 base at V and 5 bases at J, with 12 bases between. Some clones are missing from TCRdb's copy, which holds only in-frame ones; the method was immunoSEQ multiplex PCR. The table has more than 45,000 clones, around 90% seen once; the top ten hold roughly 43%. The chain carries TRBV16 and TRBJ2-1; D call uncertain. This TCR was sampled from an adult with an advanced solid tumor such as melanoma, head and neck, liver or kidney cancer. Source: CD4+ or CD8+ T cells sorted from blood, taken in a trial of the OX40 agonist ivuxolimab. The CDR3 DNA reads TGTGCCAGCAGCCAATACGGGCAGTTTAACAATGAGCAGTTCTTC. As protein: CASSQYGQFNNEQFF.